The clone carrying this T cell receptor beta chain was seen just once. As yet, its antigen is unknown. The data were taken from a study of CD8 T cells in Susac syndrome. Findings and limits, study-wide: A relatively small number of individuals underwent TCR sequencing and HLA analysis.

When the RNA was reverse transcribed, random hexamers were used with an input of roughly 0.5 to 1 ug. Amplification of TCR beta CDR3 was carried out by immunoSEQ multiplex PCR, which covered 54 Vbeta and 13 Jbeta segments. TCRdb passed the immunoSEQ multiplex PCR reads through MiXCR, listing each CDR3 protein once. The sample carries more than 85,000 distinct CDR3 sequences, just under 95% recorded once. In Susac syndrome patients, recently defined diagnostic criteria for definite or probable disease were met. This CDR3 has 12 residues. V was clipped by 3 bases and J by 5 bases, with 10 bases between them. The germline V gene encodes CDR1 DFQATT and CDR2 SNEGSKA (reference sequence).

The sequence derives from a human donor with Susac syndrome. The specimen sequenced was CD4+ T cells from PBMCs. V usage is TRBV20-1 and J usage is TRBJ2-5; D is undetermined. CDR3 nucleotide sequence: TGCAGTGCTAGGTTTCAATCCGAGACCCAGTACTTC. This encodes CSARFQSETQYF.